This T cell receptor (beta chain) appears in the sequencing data of a study of T cells in localized non-small cell lung cancer. Study conclusions and caveats: Longer overall survival was associated with a higher density of T cells in the blood. Uninvolved adjacent lung showed peak T cell clonality, exceeding tumor. A median of about 60 of the top 100 tumor clones appeared in adjacent lung, which was paired and uninvolved. Because sequencing included only one region (of the tumor), heterogeneity remains possible.

Germline CDR1 reads SGHRS; CDR2 reads YFSETQ. The CDR3 contains 14 residues. J lost 3 bases, V lost 4 bases, and 2 bases had no gene match. As for this clone: The antigen is unknown.

Using immunoSEQ multiplex PCR, the repertoire was profiled, and TCRdb retains in-frame clones only, with some absent. The table lists about 30,000 clones, 87% of them singletons, with under 7% in the top ten. This TCR derives from a male donor at least 60 years old with stage I lung adenocarcinoma. The chain has TRBV5-1 and TRBJ2-1, with 9 positions matching TRBD1. The sample here was peripheral blood, taken before any cancer treatment. DNA of the CDR3: TGCGCCAGCAGCCGGACAGGGGACTACAATGAGCAGTTCTTC. Its protein is CASSRTGDYNEQFF.